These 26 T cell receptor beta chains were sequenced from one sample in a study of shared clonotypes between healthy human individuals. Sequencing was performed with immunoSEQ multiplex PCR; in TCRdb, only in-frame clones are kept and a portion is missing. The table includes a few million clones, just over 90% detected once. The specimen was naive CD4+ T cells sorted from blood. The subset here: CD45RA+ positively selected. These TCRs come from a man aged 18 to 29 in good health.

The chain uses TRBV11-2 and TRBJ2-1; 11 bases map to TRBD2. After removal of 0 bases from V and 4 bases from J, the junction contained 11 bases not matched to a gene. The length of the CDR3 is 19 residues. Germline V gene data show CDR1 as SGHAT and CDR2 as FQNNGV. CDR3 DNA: TGTGCCAGCAGCTTAGATCCCGGTAGCGGGAGGGCCAGTTACAATGAGCAGTTCTTC. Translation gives CASSLDPGSGRASYNEQFF.

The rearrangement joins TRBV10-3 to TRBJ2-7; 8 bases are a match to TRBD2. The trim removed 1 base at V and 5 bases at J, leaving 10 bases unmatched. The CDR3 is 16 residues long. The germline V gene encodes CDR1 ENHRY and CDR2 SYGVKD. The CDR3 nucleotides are TGTGCCATCAGTGAGTTGAAGGGACTAGGGGGGGACGAGCAGTACTTC. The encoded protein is CAISELKGLGGDEQYF.

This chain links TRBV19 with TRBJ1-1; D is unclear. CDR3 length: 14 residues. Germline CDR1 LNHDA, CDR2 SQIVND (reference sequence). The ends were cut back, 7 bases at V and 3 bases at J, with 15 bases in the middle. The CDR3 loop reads CASNLPGRDTEAFF. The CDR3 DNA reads TGTGCCAGTAACCTTCCAGGAAGGGACACTGAAGCTTTCTTT.

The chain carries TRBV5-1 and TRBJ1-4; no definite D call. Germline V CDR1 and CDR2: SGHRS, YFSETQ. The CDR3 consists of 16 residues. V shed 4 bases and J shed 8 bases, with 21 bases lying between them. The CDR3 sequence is CASSQQVGAPPEKLFF. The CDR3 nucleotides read TGCGCCAGCAGCCAGCAGGTGGGCGCCCCTCCCGAAAAACTGTTTTTT.

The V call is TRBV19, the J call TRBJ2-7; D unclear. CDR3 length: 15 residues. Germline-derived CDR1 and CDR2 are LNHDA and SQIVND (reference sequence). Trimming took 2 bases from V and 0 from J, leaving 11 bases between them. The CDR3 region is CASSIMLGPSYEQYF. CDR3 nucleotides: TGTGCCAGTAGTATAATGTTAGGGCCCTCCTACGAGCAGTACTTC.

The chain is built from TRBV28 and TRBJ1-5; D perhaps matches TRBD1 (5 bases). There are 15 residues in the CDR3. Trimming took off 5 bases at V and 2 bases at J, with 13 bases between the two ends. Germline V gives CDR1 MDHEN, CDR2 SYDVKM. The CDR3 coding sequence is TGTGCCAGCAGTCAGCAAGGGGTGGGCAATCAGCCCCAGCATTTT. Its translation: CASSQQGVGNQPQHF. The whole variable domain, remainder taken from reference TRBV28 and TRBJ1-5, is DVKVTQSSRYLVKRTGEKVFLECVQDMDHENMFWYRQDPGLGLRLIYFSYDVKMKEKGDIPEGYSVSREKKERFSLILESASTNQTSMYLCASSQQGVGNQPQHFGDGTRLSIL.

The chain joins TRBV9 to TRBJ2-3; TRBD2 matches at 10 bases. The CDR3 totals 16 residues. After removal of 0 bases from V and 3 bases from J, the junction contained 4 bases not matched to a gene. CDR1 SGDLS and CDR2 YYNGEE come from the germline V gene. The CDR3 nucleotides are TGTGCCAGCAGCGTAGAGGTAGCGGGAGGTACAGATACGCAGTATTTT. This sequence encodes CASSVEVAGGTDTQYF.

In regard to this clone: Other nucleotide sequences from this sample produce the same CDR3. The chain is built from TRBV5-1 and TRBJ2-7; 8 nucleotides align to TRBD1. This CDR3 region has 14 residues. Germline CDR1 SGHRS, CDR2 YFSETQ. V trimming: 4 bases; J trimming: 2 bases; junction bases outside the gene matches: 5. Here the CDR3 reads CASSPGQGAYEQYF. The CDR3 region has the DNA TGCGCCAGCAGCCCAGGACAGGGCGCCTACGAGCAGTACTTC.

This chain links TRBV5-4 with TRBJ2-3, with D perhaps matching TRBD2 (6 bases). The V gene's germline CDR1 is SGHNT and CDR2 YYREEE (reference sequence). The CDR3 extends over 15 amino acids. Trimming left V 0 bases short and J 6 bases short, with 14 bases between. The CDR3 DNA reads TGTGCCAGCAGCTTGGGAGGTCGGGAGAGGGATACGCAGTATTTT. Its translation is CASSLGGRERDTQYF.

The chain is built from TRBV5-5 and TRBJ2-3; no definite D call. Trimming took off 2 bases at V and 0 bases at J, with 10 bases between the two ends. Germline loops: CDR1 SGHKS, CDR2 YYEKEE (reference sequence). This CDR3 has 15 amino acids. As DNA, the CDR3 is TGTGCCAGCAGCTTAAGTAGACCTAGCACAGATACGCAGTATTTT. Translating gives CASSLSRPSTDTQYF.

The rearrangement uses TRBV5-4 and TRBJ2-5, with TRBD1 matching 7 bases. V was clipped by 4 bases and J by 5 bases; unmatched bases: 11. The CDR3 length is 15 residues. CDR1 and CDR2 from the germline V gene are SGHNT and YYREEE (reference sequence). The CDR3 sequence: CASSPTNRGWETQYF. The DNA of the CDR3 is TGTGCCAGCAGCCCAACTAACAGGGGCTGGGAGACCCAGTACTTC.

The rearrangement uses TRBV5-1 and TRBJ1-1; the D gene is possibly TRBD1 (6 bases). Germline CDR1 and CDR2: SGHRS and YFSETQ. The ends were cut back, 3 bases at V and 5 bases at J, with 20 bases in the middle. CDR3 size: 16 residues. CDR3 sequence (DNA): TGCGCCAGCAGCTCGGACCTCAGGGGTGGGGAAACTGAAGCTTTCTTT. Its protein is CASSSDLRGGETEAFF. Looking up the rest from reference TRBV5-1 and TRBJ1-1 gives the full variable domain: KAGVTQTPRYLIKTRGQQVTLSCSPISGHRSVSWYQQTPGQGLQFLFEYFSETQRNKGNFPGRFSGRQFSNSRSEMNVSTLELGDSALYLCASSSDLRGGETEAFFGQGTRLTVV.

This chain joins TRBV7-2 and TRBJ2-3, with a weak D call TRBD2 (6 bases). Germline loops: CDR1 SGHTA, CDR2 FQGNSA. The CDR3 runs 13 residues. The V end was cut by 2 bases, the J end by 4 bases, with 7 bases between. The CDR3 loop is CASSLLAADTQYF. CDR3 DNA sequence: TGTGCCAGCAGCTTATTAGCGGCAGATACGCAGTATTTT.

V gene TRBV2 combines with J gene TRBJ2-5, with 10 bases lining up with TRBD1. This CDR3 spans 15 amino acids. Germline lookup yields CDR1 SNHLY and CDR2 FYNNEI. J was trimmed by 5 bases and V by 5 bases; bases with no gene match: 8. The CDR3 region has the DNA TGTGCCAGCAGTTACGACAGGGGGCAAGGGGAGACCCAGTACTTC. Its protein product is CASSYDRGQGETQYF.

CDR3: CASSFVSENQPQHF. CDR3 nucleotides: TGTGCCAGCAGCTTTGTGTCAGAAAATCAGCCCCAGCATTTT. This rearrangement joins TRBV7-8 to TRBJ1-5; no clear D. The CDR3 length is 14 residues. The germline gives CDR1 SGHVS, CDR2 FQNEAQ. V lost 3 bases, J lost 4 bases, and 10 bases lay in between.

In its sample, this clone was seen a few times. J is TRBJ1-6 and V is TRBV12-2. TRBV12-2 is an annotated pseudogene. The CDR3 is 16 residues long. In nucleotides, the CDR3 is TGTGCAAGTCGCTTACCTAGTGGGCCCTATAATTCACCCCTCCACTTT. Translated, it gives CASRLPSGPYNSPLHF.

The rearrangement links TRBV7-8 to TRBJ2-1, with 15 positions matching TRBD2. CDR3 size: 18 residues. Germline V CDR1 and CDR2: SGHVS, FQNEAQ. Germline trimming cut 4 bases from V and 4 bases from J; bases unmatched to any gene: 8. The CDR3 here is CASSYGTSGGIMYNEQFF. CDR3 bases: TGTGCCAGCAGCTACGGGACTAGCGGGGGGATAATGTACAATGAGCAGTTCTTC.

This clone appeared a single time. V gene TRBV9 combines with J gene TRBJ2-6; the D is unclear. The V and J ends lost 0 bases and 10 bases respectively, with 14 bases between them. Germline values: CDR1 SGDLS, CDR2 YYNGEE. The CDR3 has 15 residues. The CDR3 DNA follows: TGTGCCAGCAGCGTAGCTACGTCCTGGCCTAACGTCCTGACTTTC. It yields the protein CASSVATSWPNVLTF.

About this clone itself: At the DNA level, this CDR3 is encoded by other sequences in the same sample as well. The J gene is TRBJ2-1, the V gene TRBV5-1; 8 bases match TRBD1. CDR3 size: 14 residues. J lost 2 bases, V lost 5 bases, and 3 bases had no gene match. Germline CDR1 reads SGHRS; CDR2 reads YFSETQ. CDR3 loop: CASSLGQAYNEQFF. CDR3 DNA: TGCGCCAGCAGTCTGGGACAGGCCTACAATGAGCAGTTCTTC.

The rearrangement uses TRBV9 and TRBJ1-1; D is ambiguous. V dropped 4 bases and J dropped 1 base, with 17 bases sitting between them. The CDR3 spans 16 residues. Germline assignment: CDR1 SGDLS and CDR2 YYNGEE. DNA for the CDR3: TGTGCCAGCAGCCCAAGTTTCGGGCCGCGGAACACTGAAGCTTTCTTT. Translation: CASSPSFGPRNTEAFF.

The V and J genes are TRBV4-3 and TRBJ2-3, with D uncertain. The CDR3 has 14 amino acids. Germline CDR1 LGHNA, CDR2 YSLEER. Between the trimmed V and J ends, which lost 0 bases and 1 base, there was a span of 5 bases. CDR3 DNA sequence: TGCGCCAGCAGCCAAGACTTCCGCACAGATACGCAGTATTTT. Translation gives CASSQDFRTDTQYF.

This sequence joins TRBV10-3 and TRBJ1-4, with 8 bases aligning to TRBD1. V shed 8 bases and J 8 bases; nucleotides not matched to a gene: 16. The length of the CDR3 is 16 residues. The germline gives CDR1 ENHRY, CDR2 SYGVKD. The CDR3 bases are TGTGCCATCTCACGGTTCGAGACAGGGGCGACGGAAAAACTGTTTTTT. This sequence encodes CAISRFETGATEKLFF.

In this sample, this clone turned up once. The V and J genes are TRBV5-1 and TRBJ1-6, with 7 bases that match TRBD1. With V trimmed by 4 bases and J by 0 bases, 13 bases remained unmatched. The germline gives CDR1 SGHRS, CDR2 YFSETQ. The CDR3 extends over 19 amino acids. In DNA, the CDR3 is TGCGCCAGCAGCCCAGGGACAGCGAGCTTAAGCTCCTATAATTCACCCCTCCACTTT. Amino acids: CASSPGTASLSSYNSPLHF.

The CDR3 DNA reads TGTGCCAGCAGCTTAGCGACCCTAGCGGGAGTCTTAAACAATGAGCAGTTCTTC. Translation: CASSLATLAGVLNNEQFF. The chain couples TRBV7-9 to TRBJ2-1; TRBD2 matches 10 bases. CDR3 length: 18 amino acids. After removal of 0 bases from V and 5 bases from J, the junction contained 10 bases not matched to a gene. Germline V gene data show CDR1 as SEHNR and CDR2 as FQNEAQ (reference sequence).

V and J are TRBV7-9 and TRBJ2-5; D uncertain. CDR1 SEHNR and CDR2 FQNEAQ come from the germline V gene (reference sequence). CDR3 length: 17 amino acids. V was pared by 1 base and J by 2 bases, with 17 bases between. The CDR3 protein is CASSLESLNRRQETQYF. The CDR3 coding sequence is TGTGCCAGCAGCTTAGAATCCCTGAACAGACGACAAGAGACCCAGTACTTC. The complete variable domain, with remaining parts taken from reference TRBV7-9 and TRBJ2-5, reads DTGVSQNPRHKITKRGQNVTFRCDPISEHNRLYWYRQTLGQGPEFLTYFQNEAQLEKSRLLSDRFSAERPKGSFSTLEIQRTEQGDSAMYLCASSLESLNRRQETQYFGPGTRLLVL.

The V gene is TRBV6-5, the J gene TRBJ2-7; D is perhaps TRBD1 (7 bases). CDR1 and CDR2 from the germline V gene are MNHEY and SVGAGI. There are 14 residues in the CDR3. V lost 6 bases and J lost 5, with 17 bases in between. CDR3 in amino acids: CASSPETGRNEQYF. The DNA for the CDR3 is TGTGCCAGCAGCCCTGAGACAGGGAGGAACGAGCAGTACTTC.